The 3 T cell receptor beta chains below were found in one sample sequenced in a study of blood T cell repertoires in COVID-19. Produced via immunoSEQ multiplex PCR; TCRdb's table is partial and in-frame only. The sample holds around 230,000 clones, just over 85% seen once. The sequenced sample was peripheral blood. Receptor source: a middle-aged man with COVID-19, enrolled during active disease.

The chain is built from TRBV6-5 and TRBJ2-7; D possibly corresponds to TRBD2 (5 bases). This CDR3 has 14 amino acids. The ends were cut back, 6 bases at V and 2 bases at J, with 14 bases in the middle. Germline V gene lookup returns CDR1 MNHEY and CDR2 SVGAGI. The CDR3 reads CASRASGFPYEQYF. For the CDR3, the DNA is TGTGCCAGCAGGGCCTCGGGATTTCCCTACGAGCAGTACTTC.

The V and J genes are TRBV7-2 and TRBJ2-1; 13 bases fit TRBD2. With 0 bases clipped from V and 8 bases from J, the junction kept 4 bases outside the gene matches. Looked up from germline, CDR1 is SGHTA and CDR2 is FQGNSA. The CDR3 is made up of 16 amino acids. CDR3 protein: CASSLAAGTSGDEQFF. In DNA, the CDR3 is TGTGCCAGCAGCTTAGCCGCCGGGACTAGCGGGGATGAGCAGTTCTTC.

This clone was seen just once. This chain links TRBV6-5 with TRBJ2-7; D may be TRBD1 (6 bases). Trimming took off 6 bases at V and 0 bases at J, with 15 bases between the two ends. This CDR3 region has 15 residues. Germline CDR1 reads MNHEY; CDR2 reads SVGAGI. CDR3 bases: TGTGCCAGCAGCCACTCAGGGGTGGCCTCCTACGAGCAGTACTTC. Its translation is CASSHSGVASYEQYF.